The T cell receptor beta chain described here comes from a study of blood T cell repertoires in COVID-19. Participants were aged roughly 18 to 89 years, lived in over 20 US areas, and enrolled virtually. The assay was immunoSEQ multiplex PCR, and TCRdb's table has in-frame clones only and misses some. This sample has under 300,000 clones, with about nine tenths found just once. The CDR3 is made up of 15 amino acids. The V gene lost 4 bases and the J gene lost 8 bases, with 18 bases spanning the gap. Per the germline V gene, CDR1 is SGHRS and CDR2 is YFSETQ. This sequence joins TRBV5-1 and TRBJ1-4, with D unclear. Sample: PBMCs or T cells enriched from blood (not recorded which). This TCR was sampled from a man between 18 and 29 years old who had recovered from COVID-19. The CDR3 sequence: CASSTGRVSGEKLFF. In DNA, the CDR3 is TGCGCCAGCAGCACCGGACGTGTTTCGGGGGAAAAACTGTTTTTT.